Listed below are T cell receptor beta chains from one sample, sequenced in a study of PD-1 blockade in mismatch repair-deficient tumors. TCRdb's copy holds only in-frame clones and misses some; the assay was immunoSEQ multiplex PCR. The sample lists some 17,000 clones; around 82% were seen once. The material sequenced was PBMCs, taken 22 to 25 weeks after starting pembrolizumab. Every receptor here comes from an adult with mismatch repair-deficient cancer. CDR3s include the opening cysteine and the closing phenylalanine or tryptophan. The order of the fields is V gene, D gene, J gene, CDR3 length, clone size, CDR3 protein, CDR3 DNA. A D gene is named only where the DNA matches it firmly. Rows may omit the clone size; those that give it use once, few, many or a size class.

>TRBV28|.|TRBJ2-7|13|.
CASSDTQSYEQYF
TGTGCCAGCAGTGACACCCAATCCTACGAGCAGTACTTC
>TRBV18|.|TRBJ1-5|14|.
CASSPLQVEQPQHF
TGTGCCAGCTCACCACTACAGGTCGAGCAGCCCCAGCATTTT
>TRBV18|TRBD2|TRBJ2-1|17|.
CASSPPISSGRPNEQFF
TGTGCCAGCTCACCACCGATTAGTAGCGGGAGGCCAAATGAGCAGTTCTTC
>TRBV4-1|TRBD2|TRBJ2-1|16|.
CASSQDLASGTHEQFF
TGCGCCAGCAGCCAAGATCTAGCTAGCGGGACCCATGAGCAGTTCTTC
>TRBV2|.|TRBJ1-6|14|few
CASGPRRGYSPLHF
TGTGCCAGCGGACCGAGAAGGGGTTACTCACCCCTCCACTTT
>TRBV10-3|TRBD2|TRBJ2-1|15|.
CAISEGLAGDNEQFF
TGTGCCATCAGTGAAGGCCTAGCGGGAGACAATGAGCAGTTCTTC
>TRBV5-6|.|TRBJ2-3|15|.
CASSYRVGLSNTQYF
TGTGCCAGCAGCTACAGGGTCGGGTTGTCAAATACGCAGTATTTT
>TRBV2|.|TRBJ2-7|12|few
CASSGRGYEQYF
TGTGCCAGCAGTGGAAGGGGATACGAGCAGTACTTC
>TRBV30|TRBD1|TRBJ1-1|12|.
CACNRGNTEAFF
TGTGCCTGCAACAGGGGGAACACTGAAGCTTTCTTT
>TRBV19|.|TRBJ1-1|16|.
CATQNTIWSSNTEAFF
TGTGCCACCCAGAACACGATTTGGAGCTCGAACACTGAAGCTTTCTTT
>TRBV7-9|.|TRBJ1-2|14|.
CASSPPLPGDGYTF
TGTGCCAGCAGCCCTCCACTGCCAGGGGACGGCTACACCTTC
>TRBV29-1|.|TRBJ1-5|14|.
CSVAESGSNQPQHF
TGCAGCGTCGCGGAAAGTGGTAGCAATCAGCCCCAGCATTTT
>TRBV6-5|TRBD2|TRBJ2-3|15|.
CASSRAGGGADTQYF
TGTGCCAGCAGTAGAGCGGGAGGGGGGGCAGATACGCAGTATTTT
>TRBV29-1|TRBD1|TRBJ2-7|17|.
CSVEGGEAGGAPYEQYF
TGCAGCGTTGAAGGGGGGGAGGCAGGGGGCGCTCCCTACGAGCAGTACTTC
>TRBV6-6|TRBD1|TRBJ2-1|15|.
CASRLNRGLYNEQFF
TGTGCCAGCAGGCTCAACAGGGGGTTGTACAATGAGCAGTTCTTC
>TRBV19|.|TRBJ1-5|17|.
CASSIRGGRSTNQPQHF
TGTGCCAGTAGTATAAGGGGGGGCAGGTCTACGAATCAGCCCCAGCATTTT
>TRBV19|.|TRBJ2-7|13|.
CASSPRAGSEQYF
TGTGCCAGTAGCCCAAGGGCAGGGTCGGAGCAGTACTTC
>TRBV5-1|TRBD2|TRBJ2-2|14|.
CASSFTGGTGELFF
TGCGCCAGCAGCTTCACGGGAGGGACCGGGGAGCTGTTTTTT
>TRBV6-5|.|TRBJ2-5|13|.
CASSYFSRETQYF
TGTGCCAGCAGTTATTTTTCTCGGGAGACCCAGTACTTC
>TRBV27|.|TRBJ1-1|15|.
CASSLSSGFNTEAFF
TGTGCCAGCAGTTTATCGAGCGGCTTCAACACTGAAGCTTTCTTT
>TRBV6-9|.|TRBJ1-3|17|.
CASRYYIDGFSGNTIYF
TGTGCCAGCAGGTACTACATTGACGGATTCTCTGGAAACACCATATATTTT
>TRBV11-2|.|TRBJ2-7|15|.
CASSLILPSRDEQYF
TGTGCCAGCAGCTTAATCCTGCCCTCACGGGACGAGCAGTACTTC
>TRBV7-6|.|TRBJ2-2|15|.
CASSFGQTNTGELFF
TGTGCCAGCAGCTTCGGACAAACGAACACCGGGGAGCTGTTTTTT
>TRBV15|TRBD2|TRBJ2-7|17|.
CATSRDLASGSSYEQYF
TGTGCCACCAGCAGAGATTTGGCTAGCGGGAGTTCCTACGAGCAGTACTTC
>TRBV7-9|TRBD2|TRBJ2-2|16|once
CASSPPSGTHTGELFF
TGTGCCAGCAGCCCCCCTAGCGGGACCCACACCGGGGAGCTGTTTTTT
>TRBV28|TRBD2|TRBJ2-3|16|.
CASIPWTSGIEDTQYF
TGTGCCAGCATCCCCTGGACTAGCGGGATTGAAGATACGCAGTATTTT
>TRBV19|TRBD1|TRBJ2-3|14|.
CASTGTGAGDTQYF
TGTGCCAGTACTGGGACAGGGGCAGGGGATACGCAGTATTTT
>TRBV29-1|.|TRBJ2-1|13|.
CSVSKNGDNEQFF
TGCAGCGTTAGCAAAAACGGAGACAATGAGCAGTTCTTC